This TCR beta chain was sequenced during a study of blood T cell repertoires in COVID-19. Sequencing used immunoSEQ multiplex PCR; TCRdb keeps in-frame clones, though not all of them. The sample contains about 130,000 clones, roughly four fifths of which appear only once. The V and J ends lost 3 bases and 8 bases, in that order; junction bases with no gene match: 7. The CDR3 totals 15 residues. Per the germline V gene, CDR1 is MNHEY and CDR2 is SVGAGI. The source material was peripheral blood. The clonotype originates from a man between 35 and 55 years old with active or convalescent COVID-19. The chain is built from TRBV6-5 and TRBJ1-6, with 7 bases identical to TRBD1. CDR3 DNA sequence: TGTGCCAGCAGTTATAGGGACAGCAGGGATTCACCCCTCCACTTT. It specifies CASSYRDSRDSPLHF.